This TCR beta chain was sequenced during a study of neoadjuvant anti-PD-1 for oral cavity cancer. Overall study findings and caveats: Post-nivolumab, blood T cell clonality was significantly elevated in non-responders.

Six replicates per PBMC sample, mostly from roughly 450 ng of genomic DNA. Repertoires were generated with immunoSEQ multiplex PCR, while TCRdb's copy carries only in-frame clones and drops some. Here the sample spans about 72,000 clones, about four fifths being singletons. Concerning this clone: Its antigen is not known.

After removal of 0 bases from V and 9 bases from J, the junction contained 6 bases not matched to a gene. Germline CDR1 is SGHTA and CDR2 is FQGNSA. The CDR3 contains 16 residues. This receptor was identified in a person between 35 and 79 years old with oral cavity squamous cell carcinoma. Material: PBMCs, obtained before nivolumab (anti-PD-1) treatment. The chain has TRBV7-2 and TRBJ2-1; 12 nucleotides align to TRBD2. The CDR3 DNA reads as TGTGCCAGCAGCTTAGCCGGGACTAGCGGGTGGGGTGAGCAGTTCTTC. This gives the protein CASSLAGTSGWGEQFF. Combining the CDR3 with reference TRBV7-2 and TRBJ2-1 gives the whole variable domain GAGVSQSPSNKVTEKGKDVELRCDPISGHTALYWYRQSLGQGLEFLIYFQGNSAPDKSGLPSDRFSAERTGGSVSTLTIQRTQQEDSAVYLCASSLAGTSGWGEQFFGPGTRLTVL.